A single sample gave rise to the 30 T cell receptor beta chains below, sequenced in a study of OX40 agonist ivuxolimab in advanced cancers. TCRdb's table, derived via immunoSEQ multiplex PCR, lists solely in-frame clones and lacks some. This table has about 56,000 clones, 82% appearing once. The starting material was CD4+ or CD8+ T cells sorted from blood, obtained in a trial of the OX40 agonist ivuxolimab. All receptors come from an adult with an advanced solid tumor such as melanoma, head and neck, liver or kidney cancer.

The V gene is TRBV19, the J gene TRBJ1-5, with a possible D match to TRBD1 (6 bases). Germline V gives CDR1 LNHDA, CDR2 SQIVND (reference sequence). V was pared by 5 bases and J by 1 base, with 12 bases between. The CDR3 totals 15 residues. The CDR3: CASSLTGISNQPQHF. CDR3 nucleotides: TGTGCCAGTAGTCTGACAGGTATAAGCAATCAGCCCCAGCATTTT.

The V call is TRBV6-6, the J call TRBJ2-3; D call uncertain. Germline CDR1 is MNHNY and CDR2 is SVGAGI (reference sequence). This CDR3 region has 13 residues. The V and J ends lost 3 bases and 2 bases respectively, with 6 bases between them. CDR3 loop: CASSYGITDTQYF. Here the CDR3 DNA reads TGTGCCAGCAGTTATGGGATCACAGATACGCAGTATTTT.

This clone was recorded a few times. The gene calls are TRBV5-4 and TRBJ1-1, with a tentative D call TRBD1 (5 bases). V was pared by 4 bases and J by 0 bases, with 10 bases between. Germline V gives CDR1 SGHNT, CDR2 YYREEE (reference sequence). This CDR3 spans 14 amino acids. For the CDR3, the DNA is TGTGCCAGCAGCCGGACAAACATGAACACTGAAGCTTTCTTT. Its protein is CASSRTNMNTEAFF.

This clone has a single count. The CDR3 region is CASMGGEQYF. DNA for the CDR3: TGTGCCAGCATGGGAGGCGAGCAGTACTTC. The V and J genes are TRBV28 and TRBJ2-7, with D possibly TRBD2 on 6 matching bases. Germline CDR1 reads MDHEN; CDR2 reads SYDVKM. CDR3 size: 10 residues. Trimming left V 7 bases short and J 6 bases short, with 7 bases between.

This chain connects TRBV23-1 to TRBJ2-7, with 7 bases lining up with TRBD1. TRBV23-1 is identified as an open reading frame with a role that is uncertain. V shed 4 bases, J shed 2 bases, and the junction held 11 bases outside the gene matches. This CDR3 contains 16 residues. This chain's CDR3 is CASSLGARQGTYEQYF. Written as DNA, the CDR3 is TGCGCCAGCAGTCTGGGGGCGAGACAGGGTACCTACGAGCAGTACTTC.

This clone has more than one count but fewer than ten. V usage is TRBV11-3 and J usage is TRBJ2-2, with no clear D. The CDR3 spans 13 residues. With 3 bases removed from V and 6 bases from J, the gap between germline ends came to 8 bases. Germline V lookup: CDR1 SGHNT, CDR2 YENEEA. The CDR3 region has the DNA TGTGCCAGCAGCTTGGTTCGGGCCGGGGAGCTGTTTTTT. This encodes CASSLVRAGELFF.

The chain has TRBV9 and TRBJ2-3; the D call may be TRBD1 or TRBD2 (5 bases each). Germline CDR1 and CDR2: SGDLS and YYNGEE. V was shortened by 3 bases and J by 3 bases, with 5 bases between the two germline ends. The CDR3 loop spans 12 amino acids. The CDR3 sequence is CASSGGTDTQYF. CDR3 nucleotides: TGTGCCAGCAGCGGGGGGACAGATACGCAGTATTTT.

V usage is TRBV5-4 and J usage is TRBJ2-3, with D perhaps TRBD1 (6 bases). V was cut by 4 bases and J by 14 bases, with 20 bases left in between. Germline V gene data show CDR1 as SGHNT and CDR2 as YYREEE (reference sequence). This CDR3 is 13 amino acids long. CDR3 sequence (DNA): TGTGCCAGCAGCCTTAACAGAAAGGGGGAAGGGTATTTT. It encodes CASSLNRKGEGYF.

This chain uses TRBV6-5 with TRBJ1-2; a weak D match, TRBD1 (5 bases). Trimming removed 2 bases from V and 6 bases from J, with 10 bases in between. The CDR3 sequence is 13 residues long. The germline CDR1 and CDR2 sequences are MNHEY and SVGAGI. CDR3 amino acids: CASSYDRTNGYTF. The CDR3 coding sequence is TGTGCCAGCAGTTACGACCGGACAAATGGCTACACCTTC.

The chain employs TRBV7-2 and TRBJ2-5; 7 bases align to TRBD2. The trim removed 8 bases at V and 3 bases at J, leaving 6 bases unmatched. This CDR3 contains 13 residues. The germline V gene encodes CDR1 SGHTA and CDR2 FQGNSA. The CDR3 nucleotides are TGTGCCAGCCCGGGACGGGGGGAAGAGACCCAGTACTTC. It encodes CASPGRGEETQYF.

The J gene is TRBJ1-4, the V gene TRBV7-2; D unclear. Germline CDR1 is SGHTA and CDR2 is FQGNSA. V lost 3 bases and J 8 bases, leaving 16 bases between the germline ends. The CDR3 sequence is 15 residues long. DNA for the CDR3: TGTGCCAGCAGCTTCGAGGGAAGGCAATCAGAAAAACTGTTTTTT. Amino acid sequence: CASSFEGRQSEKLFF.

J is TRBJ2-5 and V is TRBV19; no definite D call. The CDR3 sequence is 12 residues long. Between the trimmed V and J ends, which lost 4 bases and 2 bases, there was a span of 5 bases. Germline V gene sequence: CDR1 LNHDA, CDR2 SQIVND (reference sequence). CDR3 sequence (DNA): TGTGCCAGTAGTACCAATCAAGAGACCCAGTACTTC. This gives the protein CASSTNQETQYF.

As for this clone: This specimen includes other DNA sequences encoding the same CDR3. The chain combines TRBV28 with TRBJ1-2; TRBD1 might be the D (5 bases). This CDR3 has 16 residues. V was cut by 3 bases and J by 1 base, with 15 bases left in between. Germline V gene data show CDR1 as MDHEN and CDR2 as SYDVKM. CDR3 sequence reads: CASSFLGERFNYGYTF. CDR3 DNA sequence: TGTGCCAGCAGTTTTTTAGGGGAAAGGTTTAACTATGGCTACACCTTC.

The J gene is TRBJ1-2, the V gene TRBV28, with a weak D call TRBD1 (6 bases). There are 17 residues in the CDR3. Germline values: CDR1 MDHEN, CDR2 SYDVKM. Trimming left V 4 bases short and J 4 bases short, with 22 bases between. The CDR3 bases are TGTGCCAGCAGTTCAAGCCTATCAGGGGTCGTTCTCTATGGCTACACCTTC. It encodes CASSSSLSGVVLYGYTF.

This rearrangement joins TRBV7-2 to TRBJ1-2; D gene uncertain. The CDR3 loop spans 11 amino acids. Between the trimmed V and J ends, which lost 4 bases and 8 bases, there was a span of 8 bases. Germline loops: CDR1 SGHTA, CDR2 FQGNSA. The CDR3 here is CASSSVFGYTF. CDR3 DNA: TGTGCCAGCAGCTCCGTCTTCGGCTACACCTTC. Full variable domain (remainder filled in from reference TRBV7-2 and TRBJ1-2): GAGVSQSPSNKVTEKGKDVELRCDPISGHTALYWYRQSLGQGLEFLIYFQGNSAPDKSGLPSDRFSAERTGGSVSTLTIQRTQQEDSAVYLCASSSVFGYTFGSGTRLTVV.

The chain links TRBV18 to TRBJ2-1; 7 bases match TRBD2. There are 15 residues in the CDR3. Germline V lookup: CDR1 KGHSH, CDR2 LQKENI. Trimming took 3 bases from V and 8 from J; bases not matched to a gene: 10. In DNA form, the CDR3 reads TGTGCCAGCTCACCCACTTTGTCGGGGGGTGATGAGCAGTTCTTC. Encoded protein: CASSPTLSGGDEQFF. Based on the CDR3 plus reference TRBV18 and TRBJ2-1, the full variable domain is NAGVMQNPRHLVRRRGQEARLRCSPMKGHSHVYWYRQLPEEGLKFMVYLQKENIIDESGMPKERFSAEFPKEGPSILRIQQVVRGDSAAYFCASSPTLSGGDEQFFGPGTRLTVL.

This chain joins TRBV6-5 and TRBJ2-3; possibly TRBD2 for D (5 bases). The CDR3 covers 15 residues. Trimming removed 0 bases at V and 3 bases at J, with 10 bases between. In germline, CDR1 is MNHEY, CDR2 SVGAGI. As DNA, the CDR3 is TGTGCCAGCAGTTACTCTAACGGGATAACAGATACGCAGTATTTT. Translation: CASSYSNGITDTQYF.

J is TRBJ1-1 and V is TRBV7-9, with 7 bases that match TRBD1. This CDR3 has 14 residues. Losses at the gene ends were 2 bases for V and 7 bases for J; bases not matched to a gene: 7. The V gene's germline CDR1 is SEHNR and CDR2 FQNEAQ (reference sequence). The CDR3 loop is CASSLNQRDSEAFF. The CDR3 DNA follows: TGTGCCAGCAGCTTAAATCAGAGGGACAGTGAAGCTTTCTTT. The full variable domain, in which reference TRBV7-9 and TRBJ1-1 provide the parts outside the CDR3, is DTGVSQNPRHKITKRGQNVTFRCDPISEHNRLYWYRQTLGQGPEFLTYFQNEAQLEKSRLLSDRFSAERPKGSFSTLEIQRTEQGDSAMYLCASSLNQRDSEAFFGQGTRLTVV.

The CDR3 region has the DNA TGCGCCAGCAGCTTGGCCGGGGGCGGATACACTGAAGCTTTCTTT. Translated: CASSLAGGGYTEAFF. The gene calls are TRBV5-1 and TRBJ1-1; a possible D gene is TRBD1 (6 bases). The CDR3 sequence is 15 residues long. V lost 0 bases, J lost 3 bases, and 12 bases lay in between. Germline values: CDR1 SGHRS, CDR2 YFSETQ.

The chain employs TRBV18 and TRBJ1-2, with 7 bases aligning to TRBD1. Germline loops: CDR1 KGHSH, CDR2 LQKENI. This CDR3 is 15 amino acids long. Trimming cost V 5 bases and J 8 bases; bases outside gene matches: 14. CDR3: CASSGDSTLLGGYTF. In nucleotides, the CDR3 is TGTGCCAGCTCAGGGGACAGTACCCTACTAGGAGGCTACACCTTC.

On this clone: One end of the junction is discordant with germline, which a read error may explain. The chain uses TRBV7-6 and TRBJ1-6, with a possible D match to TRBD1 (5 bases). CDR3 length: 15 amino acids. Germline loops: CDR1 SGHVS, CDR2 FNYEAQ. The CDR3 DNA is TGTGCCAGCAGCTTCGACAGTCCCTACAATTCACCCCTCCACTTT. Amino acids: CASSFDSPYNSPLHF.

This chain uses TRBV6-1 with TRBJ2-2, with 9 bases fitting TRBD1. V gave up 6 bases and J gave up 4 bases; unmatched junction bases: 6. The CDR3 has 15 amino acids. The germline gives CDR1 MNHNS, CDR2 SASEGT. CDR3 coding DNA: TGTGCCAGCAGCACAGGGGGCACGGGCACCGGGGAGCTGTTTTTT. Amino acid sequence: CASSTGGTGTGELFF.

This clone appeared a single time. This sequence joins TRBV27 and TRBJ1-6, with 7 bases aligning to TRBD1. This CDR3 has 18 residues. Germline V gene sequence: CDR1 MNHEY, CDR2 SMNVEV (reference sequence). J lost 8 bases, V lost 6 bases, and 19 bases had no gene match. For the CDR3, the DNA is TGTGCCAGCAGCTCTTCCACCCTGCCGGGACAGAGTTATTCACCCCTCCACTTT. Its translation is CASSSSTLPGQSYSPLHF.

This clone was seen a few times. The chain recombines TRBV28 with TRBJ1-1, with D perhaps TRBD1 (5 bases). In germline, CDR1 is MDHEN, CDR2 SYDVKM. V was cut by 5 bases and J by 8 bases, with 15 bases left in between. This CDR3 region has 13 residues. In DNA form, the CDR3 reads TGTGCCAGCAGTCTCCTCCCGACAGCGGAAGCTTTCTTT. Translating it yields CASSLLPTAEAFF.

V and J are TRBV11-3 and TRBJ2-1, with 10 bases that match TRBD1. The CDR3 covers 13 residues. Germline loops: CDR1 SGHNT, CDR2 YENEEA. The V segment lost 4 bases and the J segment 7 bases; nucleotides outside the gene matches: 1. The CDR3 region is CASSSDRGNEQFF. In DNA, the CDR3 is TGTGCCAGCAGCTCGGACAGGGGGAATGAGCAGTTCTTC.

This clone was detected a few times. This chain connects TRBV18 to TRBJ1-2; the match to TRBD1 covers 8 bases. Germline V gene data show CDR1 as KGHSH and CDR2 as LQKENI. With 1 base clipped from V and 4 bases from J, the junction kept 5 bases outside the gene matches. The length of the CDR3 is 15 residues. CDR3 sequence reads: CASSPLRDRPYGYTF. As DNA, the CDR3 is TGTGCCAGCTCACCACTTAGGGACAGGCCCTATGGCTACACCTTC.

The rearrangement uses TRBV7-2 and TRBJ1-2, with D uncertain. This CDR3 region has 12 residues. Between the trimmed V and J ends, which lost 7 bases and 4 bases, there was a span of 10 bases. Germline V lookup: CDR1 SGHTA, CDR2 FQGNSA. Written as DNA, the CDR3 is TGTGCCAGCACAGACGGAAGCTATGGCTACACCTTC. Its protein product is CASTDGSYGYTF.

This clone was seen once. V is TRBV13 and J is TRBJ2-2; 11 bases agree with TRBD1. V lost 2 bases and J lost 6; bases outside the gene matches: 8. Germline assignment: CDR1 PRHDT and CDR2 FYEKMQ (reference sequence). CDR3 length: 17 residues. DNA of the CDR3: TGTGCCAGCAGCTTACAGGACAGGGGGCGATTGGCCGGGGAGCTGTTTTTT. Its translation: CASSLQDRGRLAGELFF.

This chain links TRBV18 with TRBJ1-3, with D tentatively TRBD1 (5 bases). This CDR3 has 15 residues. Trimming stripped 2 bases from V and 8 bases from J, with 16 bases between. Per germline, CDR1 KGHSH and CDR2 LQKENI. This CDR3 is CASSPKEGLVDTIYF. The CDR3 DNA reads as TGTGCCAGCTCACCAAAGGAGGGGCTAGTAGACACCATATATTTT.

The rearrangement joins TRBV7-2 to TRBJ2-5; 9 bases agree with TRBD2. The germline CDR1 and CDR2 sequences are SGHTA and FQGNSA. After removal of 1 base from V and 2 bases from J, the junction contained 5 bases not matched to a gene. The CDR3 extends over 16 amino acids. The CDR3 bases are TGTGCCAGCAGCTTAGGAGCTAGCGGGACGCAAGAGACCCAGTACTTC. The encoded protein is CASSLGASGTQETQYF. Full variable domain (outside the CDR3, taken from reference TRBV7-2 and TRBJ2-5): GAGVSQSPSNKVTEKGKDVELRCDPISGHTALYWYRQSLGQGLEFLIYFQGNSAPDKSGLPSDRFSAERTGGSVSTLTIQRTQQEDSAVYLCASSLGASGTQETQYFGPGTRLLVL.